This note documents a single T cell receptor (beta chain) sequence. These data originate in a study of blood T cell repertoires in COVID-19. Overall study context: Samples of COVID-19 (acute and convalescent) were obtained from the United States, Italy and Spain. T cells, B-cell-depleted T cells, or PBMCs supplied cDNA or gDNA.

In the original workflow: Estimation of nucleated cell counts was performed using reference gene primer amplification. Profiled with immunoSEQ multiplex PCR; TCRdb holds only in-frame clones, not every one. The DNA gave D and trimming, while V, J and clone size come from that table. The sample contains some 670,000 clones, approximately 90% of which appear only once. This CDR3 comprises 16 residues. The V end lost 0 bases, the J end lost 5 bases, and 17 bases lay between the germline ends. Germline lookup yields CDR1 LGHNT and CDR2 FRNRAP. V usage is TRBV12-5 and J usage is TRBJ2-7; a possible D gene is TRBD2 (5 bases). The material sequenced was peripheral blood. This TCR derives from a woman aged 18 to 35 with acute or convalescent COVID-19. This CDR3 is CASGLVGWEIPHEQYF. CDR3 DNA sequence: TGTGCTAGTGGTTTGGTAGGGTGGGAGATCCCCCACGAGCAGTACTTC. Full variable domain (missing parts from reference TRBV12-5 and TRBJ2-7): DARVTQTPRHKVTEMGQEVTMRCQPILGHNTVFWYRQTMMQGLELLAYFRNRAPLDDSGMPKDRFSAEMPDATLATLKIQPSEPRDSAVYFCASGLVGWEIPHEQYFGPGTRLTVT.